Shown below are 2 T cell receptor beta chains from a single sample sequenced in a study of PD-1 blockade in classical Hodgkin lymphoma. After autologous stem cell transplantation all patients relapsed, and prior brentuximab vedotin exposure differed between cohorts. Clones were sequenced by immunoSEQ multiplex PCR, and TCRdb holds only the in-frame ones, with some missing. The sample has about 110,000 clones, around 89% seen once; the top ten hold 15% to 20%. Sequenced material: peripheral blood mononuclear cells (PBMCs), taken before the second cycle of nivolumab. The origin of the receptors is a human donor with classical Hodgkin lymphoma.

J is TRBJ2-1 and V is TRBV2; D unresolved. Germline CDR1 reads SNHLY; CDR2 reads FYNNEI. V lost 6 bases, J lost 0 bases, and 15 bases lay in between. This CDR3 comprises 16 residues. The CDR3 coding sequence is TGTGCCAGCAGCGAATCGGAGATCAGCTCCTACAATGAGCAGTTCTTC. Translated: CASSESEISSYNEQFF.

The chain recombines TRBV2 with TRBJ2-3; D is tentatively TRBD1 or TRBD2 (5 bases each). From germline, CDR1 is SNHLY and CDR2 FYNNEI. This CDR3 contains 15 residues. The germline V and J ends were trimmed by 7 bases and 0 bases, with 14 bases remaining between them. Here the CDR3 DNA reads TGTGCCAGCAACCCGGGAAGGGGAAGCACAGATACGCAGTATTTT. It is translated as CASNPGRGSTDTQYF. Variable domain in full (rest from reference TRBV2 and TRBJ2-3): EPEVTQTPSHQVTQMGQEVILRCVPISNHLYFYWYRQILGQKVEFLVSFYNNEISEKSEIFDDQFSVERPDGSNFTLKIRSTKLEDSAMYFCASNPGRGSTDTQYFGPGTRLTVL.